This TCR beta chain comes out of a study of T cell changes during pregnancy in multiple sclerosis. Using immunoSEQ multiplex PCR, the repertoire was profiled, and TCRdb retains in-frame clones only, with some absent. The sample holds about 110,000 clones, roughly 90% seen once. Trimming took 2 bases from V and 1 from J; bases not matched to a gene: 2. Germline V gene lookup returns CDR1 MDHEN and CDR2 SYDVKM. The CDR3 consists of 14 residues. A few counts support this clone. This TCR was sampled from a female donor with multiple sclerosis, enrolled in a pregnancy study. The chain links TRBV28 to TRBJ2-7; 7 nucleotides agree with TRBD2. The input for sequencing was peripheral blood, taken in the third trimester of pregnancy. CDR3 region: CASSLAGVSYEQYF. For the CDR3, the DNA is TGTGCCAGCAGTTTAGCGGGAGTTTCCTACGAGCAGTACTTC.